This T cell receptor (beta chain) was identified in a study of blood T cell repertoires in COVID-19. The CDR3 runs 15 residues. Germline V gene data show CDR1 as LGHDT and CDR2 as YNNKEL (reference sequence). Trimming cost V 3 bases and J 1 base; bases outside gene matches: 1. The table came from immunoSEQ multiplex PCR; TCRdb's copy has only in-frame clones and leaves some out. The table has 450,000 to 500,000 clones, 70% to 90% seen once. The chain links TRBV3-1 (or the pseudogene TRBV3-2) to TRBJ1-4, with 8 bases lining up with TRBD1. This receptor was obtained from a woman in her sixties or seventies who had recovered from COVID-19. Source material: PBMCs or T cells enriched from blood (not recorded which). CDR3 sequence: CASSQTGVTNEKLFF. In DNA, the CDR3 is TGTGCCAGCAGCCAGACAGGGGTAACTAATGAAAAACTGTTTTTT.